This is a list of T cell receptor beta chains from one sample in a study of T-cell reconstitution after alpha-beta-depleted transplantation in children. TCRdb fed the PCR reads into MiXCR, producing one record per CDR3 protein. The sample has around 440,000 distinct CDR3 sequences, approximately 10% seen once. The specimen comprised PBMCs, sampled before TCRalphabeta/CD19-depleted stem cell transplant. These receptors originate from a child aged 2-15 years with inherited bone marrow failure, due to receive a stem cell transplant. The CDR3 runs from the conserved cysteine through the conserved F or W. A D gene is named only where the DNA matches it firmly. The size of a clone is reported for some rows only, either as once, few or many, or as a class for expanded clones.

>TRBV5-1|many|-|TRBJ2-7
TGCGCCAGCAGCCTCAGGGTGACCTACGAGCAGTACTTC
CASSLRVTYEQYF
>TRBV28|-|-|TRBJ2-6
TGTGCCAGCAGTTTTCGGGGTATTGGGGCCAACGTCCTGACTTTC
CASSFRGIGANVLTF
>TRBV20-1|-|TRBD2|TRBJ2-2
TGCTGTGCTAGTTGGGCGGGAGGAAGAAGCGGGGAGCTGTTTTTT
CCASWAGGRSGELFF
>TRBV29-1|many|-|TRBJ1-2
TGCAGCGTACCGATTAGTCGCTTTAACTATGGCTACACCTTC
CSVPISRFNYGYTF
>TRBV29-1|few|TRBD1|TRBJ2-3
TGCAGCGTTGTACCAGGGGGCCAGATAGATACGCAGTATTTT
CSVVPGGQIDTQYF
>TRBV27|many|-|TRBJ2-6
TGTGCCAGCAGTTCATACCCGGCTGGGGCCAACGTCCTGACTTTC
CASSSYPAGANVLTF
>TRBV7-9|-|-|TRBJ2-2
TGTGCCAGCATGCCTCGGGCGAACACCGGGGAGCTGTTTTTT
CASMPRANTGELFF
>TRBV9|many|-|TRBJ1-2
TGTGCCAGCAGCGCCATTACAGGAATGTCCTATGGCTACACCTTC
CASSAITGMSYGYTF
>TRBV20-1|many|-|TRBJ2-1
TGCAGTGCTCACGGACTACGATACAATGAGCAGTTCTTC
CSAHGLRYNEQFF
>TRBV29-1|many|-|TRBJ2-1
TGCAGCGTCCGCGGGGGCCTAGTAGCGTCCAATGAGCAGTTCTTC
CSVRGGLVASNEQFF
>TRBV29-1|many|-|TRBJ2-1
TGCAGCGTCCCGCGACTTGGGGACAATGAGCAGTTCTTC
CSVPRLGDNEQFF
>TRBV7-9|few|TRBD2|TRBJ2-5
TGTGCCAGCAGACCGGGACTAGAGCGCGAGACCCAGTACTTC
CASRPGLERETQYF
>TRBV20-1|few|-|TRBJ2-7
TGCAGTGCCCGTCACGAGGAATTTATTTACGAGCAGTACTTC
CSARHEEFIYEQYF
>TRBV27|many|-|TRBJ2-7
TGTGCCAGCAGTTTCGGGCGATCCCACATGACCTTC
CASSFGRSHMTF
>TRBV27|many|TRBD2|TRBJ2-7
TGTGCCAGCAGTTTCAGCGGGAGAGGCTACGAGCAGTACTTC
CASSFSGRGYEQYF
>TRBV24-1|many|TRBD1|TRBJ2-5
TGTGCCACCAGTGATGTCTCCGGGACAGGAGAGACCCAGTACTTC
CATSDVSGTGETQYF
>TRBV27|many|-|TRBJ2-2
TGTGCCAGCAGTTTATGGCCTTACACCGGGGAGCTGTTTTTT
CASSLWPYTGELFF
>TRBV5-6|-|TRBD1|TRBJ1-1
TGTGCCAGCAGCAAAGAGACAGGGAGGGGGACTGAAGCTTTCTTT
CASSKETGRGTEAFF
>TRBV24-1|many|TRBD1|TRBJ2-2
TGTGCCACCAGTGATTTGCCGGGACAGGGGACAATCACCGGGGAGCTGTTTTTT
CATSDLPGQGTITGELFF